These 2 T cell receptor beta chains came from one sample sequenced in a study of T cells in Graves' hyperthyroidism and ophthalmopathy. RNA transcripts were the template for amplifying TCR beta CDR3 regions. The primer set for the first-round RT-PCR of the TCR CDR3 was HTBI. TCRdb ran MiXCR on the multiplex PCR reads and lists one entry per CDR3 protein. This table has about 420,000 distinct CDR3 sequences, around a sixth appearing once. The sample taken for sequencing was blood. The receptor set was obtained from a woman aged 18-35 years with Graves' hyperthyroidism.

Points on this clonotype: One base away lies a much larger clone, so this may be a sequencing read error. The rearrangement links TRBV27 to TRBJ2-5; possible D gene TRBD1, 6 bases. The CDR3 length is 19 residues. The V end was cut by 5 bases, the J end by 2 bases, with 27 bases between. Germline-derived CDR1 and CDR2 are MNHEY and SMNVEV (reference sequence). CDR3 loop: CASSPRFGEDGGRQETQYF. The CDR3, as DNA: TGTGCCAGCAGTCCCCGGTTCGGGGAAGATGGGGGCAGGCAAGAGACCCAGTACTTC.

This clonotype was counted ten times or more. V usage is TRBV6-1 and J usage is TRBJ1-4; D unresolved. This CDR3 is built from 16 residues. CDR1 MNHNS and CDR2 SASEGT come from the germline V gene. Trimming took 3 bases from V and 0 from J, leaving 11 bases between them. The CDR3 nucleotides are TGTGCCAGCAGTGATCATGGATTTGCAACTAATGAAAAACTGTTTTTT. Amino acid sequence: CASSDHGFATNEKLFF.